These 2 T cell receptor beta chains share one sample of origin, sequenced in a study of T cell responses to AZD1222 COVID-19 vaccine. Generated by immunoSEQ multiplex PCR, the TCRdb table keeps only in-frame clones and is missing some. The top ten hold approximately 3.4% of the sample, which has approximately 140,000 clones, about 92% seen once. Specimen: peripheral blood, collected 28 days after the second AZD1222 dose. All receptors come from an adult who received the AZD1222 COVID-19 vaccine.

V gene TRBV2 combines with J gene TRBJ2-2, with 8 bases lining up with TRBD1. J was trimmed by 6 bases and V by 6 bases; bases with no gene match: 6. Looked up from germline, CDR1 is SNHLY and CDR2 is FYNNEI. The CDR3 totals 14 residues. In nucleotides, the CDR3 is TGTGCCAGCAGATGGACAGGGATCGCCGGGGAGCTGTTTTTT. Translation gives CASRWTGIAGELFF.

This chain uses TRBV7-2 with TRBJ2-3; no clear D gene. The CDR3 length is 16 residues. Germline values: CDR1 SGHTA, CDR2 FQGNSA. V was pared by 3 bases and J by 4 bases, with 17 bases between. The CDR3 sequence is CASSFARLSLPDTQYF. DNA of the CDR3: TGTGCCAGCAGCTTCGCTAGGTTATCATTACCAGATACGCAGTATTTT.